One sample yielded the 10 T cell receptor beta chains listed below, sequenced in a study of control samples from healthy donors and cancer patients. The table came from immunoSEQ multiplex PCR; TCRdb's copy has only in-frame clones and leaves some out. This sample has some 95,000 clones; about four fifths occur once, and the top ten carry about 10%. Sequencing input: blood. The receptor set was obtained from a woman aged 25 to 45 in good health.

The genes are TRBV7-8 and TRBJ1-5; unclear D gene. V lost 3 bases, J lost 0 bases, and 12 bases lay in between. CDR1 and CDR2 (germline): SGHVS, FQNEAQ. This CDR3 is 16 amino acids long. The CDR3 coding sequence is TGTGCCAGCAGCTTTCGGGCAGACTATAGCAATCAGCCCCAGCATTTT. Amino acids: CASSFRADYSNQPQHF.

The gene calls are TRBV5-4 and TRBJ1-4, with 9 bases identical to TRBD1. The CDR3 has 16 amino acids. V was clipped by 4 bases and J by 7 bases; unmatched bases: 11. CDR1 and CDR2 (germline): SGHNT, YYREEE (reference sequence). The CDR3 sequence: CASSTTGGGGSEKLFF. CDR3 DNA sequence: TGTGCCAGCAGCACCACAGGGGGCGGTGGTAGTGAAAAACTGTTTTTT. Filled out from reference TRBV5-4 and TRBJ1-4, the complete variable domain reads ETGVTQSPTHLIKTRGQQVTLRCSSQSGHNTVSWYQQALGQGPQFIFQYYREEENGRGNFPPRFSGLQFPNYSSELNVNALELDDSALYLCASSTTGGGGSEKLFFGSGTQLSVL.

CDR3 sequence: CASSDNPGPSNYGYTF. CDR3 sequence (DNA): TGTGCCAGCAGTGATAACCCAGGACCTAGTAACTATGGCTACACCTTC. The rearrangement links TRBV2 to TRBJ1-2; no definite D call. Germline V gene data show CDR1 as SNHLY and CDR2 as FYNNEI. V lost 3 bases to trimming and J lost 1 base, with 15 bases between them. The CDR3 consists of 16 residues.

The V call is TRBV14, the J call TRBJ1-2; D is perhaps TRBD1 (5 bases). This CDR3 has 13 residues. Germline V lookup: CDR1 SGHDN, CDR2 FVKESK. V lost 4 bases to trimming and J lost 4 bases, with 10 bases between them. The CDR3 protein is CASSPGRTYGYTF. The CDR3 bases are TGTGCCAGCAGCCCGGGACGGACCTATGGCTACACCTTC.

The CDR3 bases are TGTGCCAGTAGTATAGGTGAAAAACTGTTTTTT. Residues: CASSIGEKLFF. The chain is built from TRBV19 and TRBJ1-4; D is uncertain. V dropped 1 base and J dropped 7 bases, with 1 base sitting between them. Germline V CDR1 and CDR2: LNHDA, SQIVND (reference sequence). The CDR3 has 11 residues.

This clone was counted a few times. J is TRBJ1-2 and V is TRBV19; D is ambiguous. In germline, CDR1 is LNHDA, CDR2 SQIVND (reference sequence). The CDR3 is 12 residues long. Trimming stripped 3 bases from V and 7 bases from J, with 9 bases between. CDR3 sequence: CASSIRERGYTF. As DNA, the CDR3 is TGTGCCAGTAGTATTCGCGAGCGTGGCTACACCTTC.

The J gene is TRBJ2-7, the V gene TRBV5-4; no clear D. V lost 0 bases and J lost 0, with 7 bases in between. The CDR3 extends over 14 amino acids. Per germline, CDR1 SGHNT and CDR2 YYREEE (reference sequence). CDR3 coding DNA: TGTGCCAGCAGCTTGGCACCTCTCTCCTACGAGCAGTACTTC. Amino acid sequence: CASSLAPLSYEQYF.

The chain links TRBV12-5 to TRBJ1-3; D is perhaps TRBD1 (6 bases). Deletions cut 0 bases from V and 0 bases from J, with 18 bases between. Germline assignment: CDR1 LGHNT and CDR2 FRNRAP. CDR3 length: 19 residues. The CDR3 nucleotides read TGTGCTAGTGGTTTGGTACGGACCGGACAGCCGAGCTCTGGAAACACCATATATTTT. This codes for CASGLVRTGQPSSGNTIYF.

This clone has only one observation. The chain links TRBV10-1 to TRBJ2-1; 8 positions agree with TRBD1. Germline values: CDR1 WNHNN, CDR2 SYGVQD (reference sequence). V trimming: 3 bases; J trimming: 10 bases; junction bases outside the gene matches: 5. This CDR3 is built from 13 residues. CDR3 in amino acids: CASSEGQGLEQFF. The CDR3 nucleotides read TGCGCCAGCAGTGAAGGACAGGGCTTGGAGCAGTTCTTC.

V gene TRBV7-9 combines with J gene TRBJ1-5, with TRBD1 matching over 7 bases. The CDR3 extends over 13 amino acids. V shed 5 bases, J shed 4 bases, and the junction held 2 bases outside the gene matches. CDR1 is SEHNR and CDR2 is FQNEAQ in the germline V gene (reference sequence). CDR3: CASSDRDNQPQHF. The CDR3 DNA sequence: TGTGCCAGCAGCGACAGGGATAATCAGCCCCAGCATTTT. Using reference TRBV7-9 and TRBJ1-5 for the parts outside the CDR3, the full variable domain is DTGVSQNPRHKITKRGQNVTFRCDPISEHNRLYWYRQTLGQGPEFLTYFQNEAQLEKSRLLSDRFSAERPKGSFSTLEIQRTEQGDSAMYLCASSDRDNQPQHFGDGTRLSIL.